This paragraph reports one T cell receptor (beta chain). The data stem from a study of shared clonotypes between healthy human individuals. This CDR3 spans 16 amino acids. Germline CDR1 and CDR2: MNHNY and SVGAGI (reference sequence). V lost 6 bases and J lost 4; bases outside the gene matches: 6. Healthy HIV-negative adults without recent acute infections or vaccinations served as donors. For each subset, genomic DNA was distributed in equal portions over several immunoSEQ plates. Assay used: immunoSEQ multiplex PCR; TCRdb lists only in-frame clones, some missing. This sample has 2 million to 2.5 million clones, with more than 90% found just once.

Sequenced material: naive CD4+ T cells sorted from blood. Regarding subset: CD45RA+ positively selected. The chain combines TRBV6-6 with TRBJ2-2; 12 bases agree with TRBD2. The receptor's source is a man aged 18-30 years in good health. The CDR3 protein is CASRPPGLAGTGELFF. The CDR3 region has the DNA TGTGCCAGCAGACCCCCGGGACTAGCGGGCACCGGGGAGCTGTTTTTT.